These 27 T cell receptor beta chains came from one sample sequenced in a study of CD8+CD57+ T cells in acquired aplastic anemia. Genomic DNA was employed as the template in profiling TCR beta VDJ and CDR3. TCRdb re-derived calls from the reads in MiXCR, one entry per CDR3 protein. The repertoire holds 40,000 or so distinct CDR3 sequences, approximately 73% seen once, with about 23% in the top ten. The source material was sorted CD4+, CD8+, or CD8+CD57+ T cells (not recorded which) from PBMCs. The receptors stem from a human donor in good health, serving as a control.

The chain joins TRBV20-1 to TRBJ2-7; 14 bases agree with TRBD2. The CDR3 covers 13 residues. The V gene's germline CDR1 is DFQATT and CDR2 SNEGSKA (reference sequence). The CDR3 reads CRTSGGESYEQYF. CDR3 DNA: TGCAGGACTAGCGGGGGGGAGTCATACGAGCAGTACTTC.

This clonotype has a handful of counts. This chain connects TRBV7-9 to TRBJ1-2; D not certain. The CDR3 has 13 residues. V shed 5 bases and J shed 4 bases, with 11 bases lying between them. Germline V gene data show CDR1 as SEHNR and CDR2 as FQNEAQ (reference sequence). CDR3 sequence reads: CASSRGVVYGYTF. CDR3 in DNA: TGTGCCAGCAGCCGTGGGGTCGTCTATGGCTACACCTTC.

The chain links TRBV24-1 to TRBJ2-1; D may be TRBD2 (5 bases). The V end lost 7 bases, the J end lost 0 bases, and 12 bases lay between the germline ends. The CDR3 is 15 residues long. Germline V lookup: CDR1 KGHDR, CDR2 SFDVKD. CDR3 sequence: CATSRGSGSYNEQFF. CDR3 coding DNA: TGTGCCACCAGCCGGGGTTCGGGCTCCTACAATGAGCAGTTCTTC.

V and J are TRBV15 and TRBJ1-6, with D unresolved. V was pared by 0 bases and J by 10 bases, with 16 bases between. The CDR3 has 16 amino acids. Germline V gene sequence: CDR1 LNHNV, CDR2 YYDKDF (reference sequence). The CDR3 DNA sequence: TGTGCCACCAGCAGAGATGTTCACCCCTCCATCTCACCCCTCCACTTT. It specifies CATSRDVHPSISPLHF.

The chain couples TRBV9 to TRBJ2-2; a possible D gene is TRBD2 (6 bases). Trimming pared 4 bases from V and 4 bases from J, leaving 11 bases between. Germline-derived CDR1 and CDR2 are SGDLS and YYNGEE. The CDR3 sequence is 14 residues long. CDR3 amino acids: CASSTGVFTGELFF. In nucleotides, the CDR3 is TGTGCCAGCAGCACGGGAGTTTTCACCGGGGAGCTGTTTTTT.

A few counts support this clonotype. This chain uses TRBV24-1 with TRBJ2-1, with no clear D. In germline, CDR1 is KGHDR, CDR2 SFDVKD. The CDR3 extends over 12 amino acids. The V gene lost 9 bases and the J gene lost 7 bases, with 12 bases spanning the gap. CDR3 protein: CATDRSGNEQFF. The DNA of the CDR3 is TGTGCCACCGATCGATCTGGAAATGAGCAGTTCTTC.

The CDR3 DNA sequence: TGCGCCAGCAGCGACTTGGGACTAGCGGGGGGGCAAGAGACCCAGTACTTC. This encodes CASSDLGLAGGQETQYF. The V call is TRBV10-1, the J call TRBJ2-5; 16 bases agree with TRBD2. With 6 bases clipped from V and 2 bases from J, the junction kept 6 bases outside the gene matches. CDR1 is WNHNN, CDR2 SYGVQD, per germline (reference sequence). The CDR3 sequence is 17 residues long.

The genes are TRBV10-3 and TRBJ2-3; D is unclear. V lost 3 bases, J lost 2 bases, and 9 bases lay in between. Germline loops: CDR1 ENHRY, CDR2 SYGVKD. This CDR3 is 14 amino acids long. The CDR3 DNA reads TGTGCCATCAGTGACGACACTATCACAGATACGCAGTATTTT. Encoded protein: CAISDDTITDTQYF.

The V call is TRBV7-9, the J call TRBJ2-7; tentatively, D is TRBD2 (5 bases). This CDR3 has 12 amino acids. CDR1 and CDR2 from the germline V gene are SEHNR and FQNEAQ (reference sequence). V lost 2 bases to trimming and J lost 5 bases, with 7 bases between them. The CDR3 protein is CASSLRTHEQYF. The CDR3 DNA reads as TGTGCCAGCAGCTTAAGGACTCACGAGCAGTACTTC.

The rearrangement uses TRBV5-1 and TRBJ2-2; 12 bases align to TRBD1. Germline V gene sequence: CDR1 SGHRS, CDR2 YFSETQ. The trim removed 4 bases at V and 2 bases at J, leaving 3 bases unmatched. The CDR3 has 16 residues. The CDR3: CASSQGQGANTGELFF. The CDR3 nucleotides are TGCGCCAGCAGCCAGGGACAGGGGGCCAACACCGGGGAGCTGTTTTTT.

This chain joins TRBV15 and TRBJ2-7; 7 bases are shared with TRBD1. Trimming at V came to 3 bases and at J to 12 bases, leaving 11 bases not matched to a gene. The germline gives CDR1 LNHNV, CDR2 YYDKDF (reference sequence). The CDR3 is made up of 13 amino acids. The CDR3 reads CATSRARQGELYV. DNA of the CDR3: TGTGCCACCAGCAGGGCAAGACAGGGCGAACTGTACGTC.

The chain combines TRBV11-3 with TRBJ2-5, with 13 bases aligning to TRBD2. Losses at the gene ends were 0 bases for V and 2 bases for J; bases not matched to a gene: 0. This CDR3 has 16 residues. Per the germline V gene, CDR1 is SGHNT and CDR2 is YENEEA. In nucleotides, the CDR3 is TGTGCCAGCAGCTTAGAACTAGCGGGGGGGCAAGAGACCCAGTACTTC. It is translated as CASSLELAGGQETQYF.

CDR3 sequence: CASSLGQGLTNEKLFF. The CDR3 DNA follows: TGTGCCAGCAGCTTAGGTCAGGGCTTGACTAATGAAAAACTGTTTTTT. The genes are TRBV11-1 and TRBJ1-4; D possibly corresponds to TRBD1 (5 bases). The length of the CDR3 is 16 residues. Per germline, CDR1 SGHAT and CDR2 FQDESV (reference sequence). V lost 1 base, J lost 2 bases, and 11 bases lay in between.

This clonotype was seen a single time. The chain links TRBV29-1 to TRBJ1-2; D ambiguous. This CDR3 is built from 16 residues. Germline V gene sequence: CDR1 SQVTM, CDR2 ANQGSEA. Trimming cost V 2 bases and J 5 bases, with 21 bases left between them. CDR3 region: CSVENGLNVELYGYTF. The CDR3 nucleotides are TGCAGCGTTGAAAACGGCCTGAATGTTGAGCTTTATGGCTACACCTTC.

This clonotype qualifies as medium-sized. CDR3 nucleotide sequence: TGCAGTGCGCAGATAACTAACTATGGCTACACCTTC. Translation: CSAQITNYGYTF. J is TRBJ1-2 and V is TRBV20-1; D is undetermined. The CDR3 covers 12 residues. Trimming left V 6 bases short and J 0 bases short, with 8 bases between. Per the germline V gene, CDR1 is DFQATT and CDR2 is SNEGSKA (reference sequence).

This clonotype is classed as medium-sized (0.01 to 0.1%). The chain couples TRBV6-1 to TRBJ1-6, with D possibly matching TRBD1 (5 bases). From germline, CDR1 is MNHNS and CDR2 SASEGT. Trimming shortened V by 4 bases and J by 5 bases, and 9 bases separated the two germline ends. The CDR3 sequence is 14 residues long. The CDR3 DNA sequence: TGTGCCAGCAGTGTAGAGACAGATAATTCACCCCTCCACTTT. It encodes CASSVETDNSPLHF.

The rearrangement uses TRBV24-1 and TRBJ2-1; D is unresolved. This CDR3 spans 12 amino acids. V was clipped by 2 bases and J by 6 bases, with 4 bases between them. CDR1 and CDR2 from the germline V gene are KGHDR and SFDVKD. CDR3 amino acids: CATSDWSNEQFF. CDR3 bases: TGTGCCACCAGTGATTGGAGCAATGAGCAGTTCTTC.

The chain uses TRBV20-1 and TRBJ2-3; possibly TRBD2 for D (7 bases). This CDR3 has 14 residues. The germline gives CDR1 DFQATT, CDR2 SNEGSKA (reference sequence). With 3 bases removed from V and 0 bases from J, the gap between germline ends came to 10 bases. The CDR3 DNA is TGCAGTGCTAGGAGGGGGGGGAGCACAGATACGCAGTATTTT. This gives the protein CSARRGGSTDTQYF.

This clonotype was picked up one time. The chain uses TRBV11-2 and TRBJ2-1; 15 nucleotides match TRBD2. Losses at the gene ends were 4 bases for V and 9 bases for J; bases not matched to a gene: 7. CDR3 length equals 16 residues. CDR1 and CDR2 from the germline V gene are SGHAT and FQNNGV. CDR3 sequence: CASSWTSGGAGAEQFF. DNA of the CDR3: TGTGCCAGCAGCTGGACTAGCGGGGGGGCCGGGGCTGAGCAGTTCTTC.

The chain joins TRBV25-1 to TRBJ2-5; D might be TRBD2 (6 bases). The V gene's germline CDR1 is MGHDK and CDR2 SYGVNS. The CDR3 runs to 16 residues. Trimming left V 6 bases short and J 2 bases short, with 19 bases between. The CDR3, as DNA: TGTGCCAGCAGCGATCGGGGTGGGGCGGGGCAAGAGACCCAGTACTTC. Its protein product is CASSDRGGAGQETQYF.

The J gene is TRBJ2-1, the V gene TRBV6-4; D possibly corresponds to TRBD2 (7 bases). V was trimmed by 3 bases and J by 8 bases, leaving 14 bases between them. Germline V lookup: CDR1 MRHNA, CDR2 SNTAGT. This CDR3 is 14 amino acids long. CDR3 in DNA: TGTGCCAGCAGTGAAGGGGGGGGGGCCGATGAGCAGTTCTTC. Translating it yields CASSEGGGADEQFF.

This clonotype is medium-sized in the sample. The chain has TRBV13 and TRBJ2-1; either TRBD1 or TRBD2 may fit D (5 bases each). The CDR3 totals 13 residues. The V gene lost 7 bases and the J gene lost 0 bases, with 7 bases spanning the gap. The germline V gene has CDR1 PRHDT and CDR2 FYEKMQ (reference sequence). This chain's CDR3 is CASTGTSYNEQFF. CDR3 sequence (DNA): TGTGCCAGCACGGGGACCTCCTACAATGAGCAGTTCTTC.

The chain joins TRBV10-3 to TRBJ2-2; D is undetermined. CDR1 ENHRY and CDR2 SYGVKD come from the germline V gene. V was pared by 3 bases and J by 5 bases, with 7 bases between. The CDR3 length is 13 residues. As DNA, the CDR3 is TGTGCCATCAGTGACAGGCGGACCGGGGAGCTGTTTTTT. Translation gives CAISDRRTGELFF.

The CDR3 nucleotides read TGCAGCGTTGAAGACACAGTTTACACTGAAGCTTTCTTT. Encoded protein: CSVEDTVYTEAFF. The J gene is TRBJ1-1, the V gene TRBV29-1; D remains unclear. V dropped 0 bases and J dropped 3 bases, with 8 bases sitting between them. Germline V gives CDR1 SQVTM, CDR2 ANQGSEA. This CDR3 contains 13 residues. Full variable domain (missing parts from reference TRBV29-1 and TRBJ1-1): SAVISQKPSRDICQRGTSLTIQCQVDSQVTMMFWYRQQPGQSLTLIATANQGSEATYESGFVIDKFPISRPNLTFSTLTVSNMSPEDSSIYLCSVEDTVYTEAFFGQGTRLTVV.

This chain links TRBV25-1 with TRBJ2-7, with 8 bases identical to TRBD2. Germline loops: CDR1 MGHDK, CDR2 SYGVNS. This CDR3 spans 12 amino acids. J was trimmed by 9 bases and V by 9 bases; bases with no gene match: 10. This CDR3 reads CASSQSGGMQYF. CDR3 coding DNA: TGTGCCAGTAGTCAAAGCGGGGGAATGCAGTACTTC.

As for this clonotype: At one end, the junction sequence differs from germline, possibly due to a read error. In DNA form, the CDR3 reads TGTGCCAGCAGTTCTCAGGGGGTCGAGCAGTACTTC. This gives the protein CASSSQGVEQYF. This chain connects TRBV10-3 to TRBJ2-7; TRBD1 matches at 7 bases. The CDR3 loop spans 12 amino acids. The V gene's germline CDR1 is ENHRY and CDR2 SYGVKD.

V is TRBV7-9 and J is TRBJ1-2; possible D gene TRBD1, 5 bases. The germline V and J ends were trimmed by 3 bases and 1 base, with 9 bases remaining between them. This CDR3 has 14 amino acids. Germline lookup yields CDR1 SEHNR and CDR2 FQNEAQ (reference sequence). The CDR3 loop is CASSLYDSNYGYTF. Here the CDR3 DNA reads TGTGCCAGCAGCTTGTACGACAGTAACTATGGCTACACCTTC. Complete variable domain (other parts from reference TRBV7-9 and TRBJ1-2): DTGVSQNPRHKITKRGQNVTFRCDPISEHNRLYWYRQTLGQGPEFLTYFQNEAQLEKSRLLSDRFSAERPKGSFSTLEIQRTEQGDSAMYLCASSLYDSNYGYTFGSGTRLTVV.